This T cell receptor (beta chain) was observed in a study of T cell changes during pregnancy in multiple sclerosis. The CDR3 is 15 amino acids. Germline CDR1 reads GTSNPN; CDR2 reads SVGIG (reference sequence). After removal of 4 bases from V and 2 bases from J, the junction contained 10 bases not matched to a gene. Assay used: immunoSEQ multiplex PCR; TCRdb lists only in-frame clones, some missing. The top ten hold about 0.61% of the sample, which has around 50,000 clones, around 90% seen once. The sample in question was CD4+ T cells from peripheral blood mononuclear cells, obtained after pregnancy. The clonotype comes from a female donor in good health, enrolled as a control in a pregnancy study. The chain couples TRBV30 to TRBJ2-5; 7 bases are shared with TRBD2. DNA for the CDR3: TGTGCCTGGACCCAGCAGGGAGGGCAACAAGAGACCCAGTACTTC. This translates into CAWTQQGGQQETQYF.